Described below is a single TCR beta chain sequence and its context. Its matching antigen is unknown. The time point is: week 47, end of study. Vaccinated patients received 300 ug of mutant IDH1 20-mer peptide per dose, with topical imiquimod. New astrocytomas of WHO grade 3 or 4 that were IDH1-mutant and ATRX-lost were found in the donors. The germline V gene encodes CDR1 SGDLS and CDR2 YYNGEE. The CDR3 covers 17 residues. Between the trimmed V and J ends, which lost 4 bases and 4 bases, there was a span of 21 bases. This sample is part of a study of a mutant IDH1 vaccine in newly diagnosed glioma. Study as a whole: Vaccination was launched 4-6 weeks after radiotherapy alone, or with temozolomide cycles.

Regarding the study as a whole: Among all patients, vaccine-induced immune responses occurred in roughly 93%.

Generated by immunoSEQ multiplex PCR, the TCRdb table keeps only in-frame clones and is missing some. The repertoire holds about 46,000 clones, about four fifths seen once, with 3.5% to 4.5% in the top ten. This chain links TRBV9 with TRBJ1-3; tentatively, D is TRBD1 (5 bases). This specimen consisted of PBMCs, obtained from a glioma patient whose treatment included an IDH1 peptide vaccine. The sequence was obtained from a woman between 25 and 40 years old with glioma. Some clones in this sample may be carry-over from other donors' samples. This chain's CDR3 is CASSFEPGTRSGNTIYF. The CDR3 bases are TGTGCCAGCAGCTTTGAGCCTGGGACCAGGAGCGGAAACACCATATATTTT.